These 31 T cell receptor beta chains share one sample of origin, sequenced in a study of a mutant IDH1 vaccine in newly diagnosed glioma. Measured with immunoSEQ multiplex PCR; TCRdb has only the in-frame clones, and not every one. The table has about 83,000 clones, more than 80% seen once. These receptors' targets are unknown. Noted time point: week 47, end of study. The content of each vaccine dose was 300 ug of mutant IDH1 20-mer peptide, and topical imiquimod accompanied it. This specimen consisted of PBMCs, obtained from a glioma patient whose treatment included an IDH1 peptide vaccine. The receptors were gathered from a man aged 40-49 years with glioma.

The gene calls are TRBV7-3 and TRBJ2-1; no reliable D call. The CDR3 covers 13 residues. Germline V gene lookup returns CDR1 SGHTA and CDR2 FQGTGA. The V gene lost 0 bases and the J gene lost 6 bases, with 6 bases spanning the gap. This chain's CDR3 is CASSLTSLNEQFF. CDR3 DNA sequence: TGTGCCAGCAGCTTAACTAGCCTCAATGAGCAGTTCTTC.

This clone occurred a few times. The gene calls are TRBV27 and TRBJ2-1, with D possibly matching TRBD1 (7 bases). The CDR3 is 14 amino acids. CDR1 is MNHEY and CDR2 is SMNVEV in the germline V gene (reference sequence). V was shortened by 10 bases and J by 3 bases, with 16 bases between the two germline ends. The DNA of the CDR3 is TGTGCCACTACCCAGGGGGACTTCTACAATGAGCAGTTCTTC. Translating gives CATTQGDFYNEQFF.

The chain carries TRBV5-1 and TRBJ2-5, with D hard to call. CDR3 length: 14 amino acids. Deletions cut 2 bases from V and 2 bases from J, with 10 bases between. Germline V CDR1 and CDR2: SGHRS, YFSETQ. The CDR3 DNA follows: TGCGCCAGCAGCTTTAAGGGCCCTCAAGAGACCCAGTACTTC. Its protein is CASSFKGPQETQYF.

V usage is TRBV14 and J usage is TRBJ1-6; 7 positions match TRBD1. V shed 3 bases, J shed 7 bases, and the junction held 9 bases outside the gene matches. The CDR3 consists of 16 residues. Germline lookup yields CDR1 SGHDN and CDR2 FVKESK. The CDR3 DNA follows: TGTGCCAGCAGCCAGTCCACGGGACAGCAAAATTCACCCCTCCACTTT. It specifies CASSQSTGQQNSPLHF.

Here the CDR3 DNA reads TGTGCCAGCAGCCCCCGTCTGGGAAACACCATATATTTT. This sequence encodes CASSPRLGNTIYF. The V call is TRBV14, the J call TRBJ1-3; no clear D. The CDR3 has 13 residues. The germline CDR1 and CDR2 sequences are SGHDN and FVKESK. Trimming took off 4 bases at V and 4 bases at J, with 8 bases between the two ends.

V and J are TRBV6-6 and TRBJ2-7; 7 positions match TRBD2. Germline CDR1 reads MNHNY; CDR2 reads SVGAGI (reference sequence). J lost 3 bases, V lost 2 bases, and 4 bases had no gene match. The CDR3 has 14 amino acids. In nucleotides, the CDR3 is TGTGCCAGCAGTTACGGGGGAGGGGACTACGAGCAGTACTTC. Its translation: CASSYGGGDYEQYF.

The chain uses TRBV2 and TRBJ1-5; 8 nucleotides line up with TRBD1. Germline V CDR1 and CDR2: SNHLY, FYNNEI. The ends lost 4 bases at V and 3 bases at J; junction bases unmatched: 5. This CDR3 comprises 15 residues. The CDR3 coding sequence is TGTGCCAGCAGTGTAAGGACAGGGACCAATCAGCCCCAGCATTTT. Residues: CASSVRTGTNQPQHF.

The chain carries TRBV27 and TRBJ1-2, with D tentatively TRBD1 (6 bases). V lost 2 bases and J 9 bases, leaving 16 bases between the germline ends. The CDR3 runs 14 residues. Germline CDR1 and CDR2: MNHEY and SMNVEV (reference sequence). CDR3 region: CASSLDYRDGSYTF. The CDR3 region has the DNA TGTGCCAGCAGTTTAGACTACAGGGACGGAAGCTACACCTTC.

The chain's CDR3 is CASSQDWGAAFF. Here the CDR3 DNA reads TGTGCCAGCAGCCAAGATTGGGGTGCAGCTTTCTTT. The chain carries TRBV14 and TRBJ1-1; D remains ambiguous. The V gene lost 0 bases and the J gene lost 10 bases, with 9 bases spanning the gap. Germline V gives CDR1 SGHDN, CDR2 FVKESK. The CDR3 is 12 residues long.

The CDR3 here is CASSYEDYPGFF. CDR3 nucleotides: TGTGCCAGCAGTTATGAGGACTACCCCGGGTTCTTC. V and J are TRBV6-6 and TRBJ2-1, with D perhaps matching TRBD2 (6 bases). Trimming removed 3 bases at V and 15 bases at J, with 15 bases between. The CDR3 loop spans 12 amino acids. Germline V gene sequence: CDR1 MNHNY, CDR2 SVGAGI (reference sequence).

The chain couples TRBV6-5 to TRBJ2-1, with TRBD1 matching over 9 bases. The CDR3 totals 15 residues. Per germline, CDR1 MNHEY and CDR2 SVGAGI. Trimming cost V 7 bases and J 7 bases; bases outside gene matches: 11. CDR3 protein: CASKYPGQGANEQFF. CDR3 sequence (DNA): TGTGCCAGCAAATACCCGGGACAGGGCGCAAATGAGCAGTTCTTC.

CDR3 protein: CASSYSPGGYGYTF. In nucleotides, the CDR3 is TGTGCCAGCAGTTACTCGCCAGGGGGCTATGGCTACACCTTC. The gene calls are TRBV6-5 and TRBJ1-2; 7 bases map to TRBD1. Germline V CDR1 and CDR2: MNHEY, SVGAGI. CDR3 size: 14 residues. J lost 4 bases, V lost 0 bases, and 2 bases had no gene match.

The chain joins TRBV6-1 to TRBJ2-3, with D unclear. The ends were cut back, 2 bases at V and 0 bases at J, with 15 bases in the middle. This CDR3 comprises 17 residues. CDR1 is MNHNS and CDR2 is SASEGT in the germline V gene. The CDR3 reads CASSERVGGGSTDTQYF. CDR3 sequence (DNA): TGTGCCAGCAGTGAAAGGGTCGGCGGTGGAAGCACAGATACGCAGTATTTT.

This clone was picked up a small number of times. V gene TRBV29-1 combines with J gene TRBJ1-2; 7 bases are a match to TRBD1. Per the germline V gene, CDR1 is SQVTM and CDR2 is ANQGSEA. The CDR3 runs 11 residues. Germline trimming cut 4 bases from V and 10 bases from J; bases unmatched to any gene: 6. The CDR3 bases are TGCAGCGTTGGGGCAGGGGGAGCCTACACCTTC. Translated, it gives CSVGAGGAYTF.

The chain employs TRBV5-6 and TRBJ2-5, with D unresolved. Germline CDR1 SGHDT, CDR2 YYEEEE. CDR3 length: 14 amino acids. V was trimmed by 0 bases and J by 1 base, leaving 7 bases between them. The CDR3 here is CASSLAGRQETQYF. The CDR3 nucleotides are TGTGCCAGCAGCTTGGCTGGGCGCCAAGAGACCCAGTACTTC.

The chain carries TRBV27 and TRBJ2-7, with TRBD1 matching over 7 bases. This CDR3 has 14 amino acids. Germline V lookup: CDR1 MNHEY, CDR2 SMNVEV (reference sequence). Trimming cost V 5 bases and J 4 bases; bases outside gene matches: 8. CDR3 nucleotide sequence: TGTGCCAGCAGTCCTTTCCCGGGACAGTACGAGCAGTACTTC. Its translation: CASSPFPGQYEQYF.

This clone was detected only a few times. This chain joins TRBV27 and TRBJ2-1; D possibly corresponds to TRBD2 (6 bases). V lost 3 bases to trimming and J lost 7 bases, with 13 bases between them. The CDR3 has 14 amino acids. Germline CDR1 reads MNHEY; CDR2 reads SMNVEV (reference sequence). The CDR3 region is CASSFRGGPNEQFF. DNA of the CDR3: TGTGCCAGCAGTTTTAGGGGAGGTCCAAATGAGCAGTTCTTC.

This clone was seen only a few times. The gene calls are TRBV6-1 and TRBJ1-1; D call uncertain. In germline, CDR1 is MNHNS, CDR2 SASEGT. Trimming removed 6 bases from V and 4 bases from J, with 12 bases in between. There are 13 residues in the CDR3. CDR3 protein: CASRRVLGTEAFF. The CDR3 coding sequence is TGTGCCAGCAGGAGGGTGCTGGGCACTGAAGCTTTCTTT.

The V and J genes are TRBV28 and TRBJ2-2; D remains unclear. The CDR3 covers 12 residues. The germline gives CDR1 MDHEN, CDR2 SYDVKM. Trimming removed 7 bases at V and 4 bases at J, with 7 bases between. The CDR3 loop is CASIGFTGELFF. In DNA, the CDR3 is TGTGCCAGCATTGGCTTCACCGGGGAGCTGTTTTTT.

The V and J genes are TRBV7-2 and TRBJ1-5; D uncertain. Trimming pared 1 base from V and 0 bases from J, leaving 7 bases between. Germline V gene data show CDR1 as SGHTA and CDR2 as FQGNSA. The CDR3 covers 15 residues. The CDR3 bases are TGTGCCAGCAGCTTAGGCGGGGTTAGCAATCAGCCCCAGCATTTT. Protein product: CASSLGGVSNQPQHF.

The chain is built from TRBV28 and TRBJ2-7; D is tentatively TRBD1 or TRBD2 (5 bases each). CDR1 MDHEN and CDR2 SYDVKM come from the germline V gene. Trimming removed 3 bases at V and 7 bases at J, with 16 bases between. This CDR3 is built from 14 residues. The DNA of the CDR3 is TGTGCCAGCAGTTTCGGGGACCTAGCCTTGGAGCAGTACTTC. It yields the protein CASSFGDLALEQYF.

The chain is built from TRBV18 and TRBJ2-1; 13 bases match TRBD2. The germline CDR1 and CDR2 sequences are KGHSH and LQKENI. The CDR3 has 20 residues. V gave up 3 bases and J gave up 5 bases; unmatched junction bases: 16. CDR3 in DNA: TGTGCCAGCTCACCCTTCAGGACTAGCGGGGGCCCGAACCACAACAATGAGCAGTTCTTC. Its protein product is CASSPFRTSGGPNHNNEQFF.

The chain couples TRBV25-1 to TRBJ2-3; maybe TRBD2 (6 bases). V lost 3 bases and J 2 bases, leaving 15 bases between the germline ends. Per germline, CDR1 MGHDK and CDR2 SYGVNS. The CDR3 runs to 16 residues. The CDR3 sequence is CASSDRLEGNTDTQYF. The CDR3 nucleotides read TGTGCCAGCAGTGATCGACTAGAAGGGAACACAGATACGCAGTATTTT.

In its sample, this clone was seen a few times. The chain uses TRBV29-1 and TRBJ1-4; 8 bases line up with TRBD1. Looked up from germline, CDR1 is SQVTM and CDR2 is ANQGSEA. This CDR3 contains 13 residues. The J segment lost 9 bases and the V segment lost 3 bases, leaving 6 bases of the junction unmatched. The CDR3 reads CSVEEQGAKKLFF. The CDR3 DNA reads TGCAGCGTTGAGGAGCAGGGGGCGAAAAAACTGTTTTTT.

V gene TRBV6-5 combines with J gene TRBJ1-1, with D possibly TRBD1 on 6 matching bases. The CDR3 runs to 13 residues. Trimming cost V 2 bases and J 5 bases, with 9 bases left between them. From germline, CDR1 is MNHEY and CDR2 SVGAGI. Here the CDR3 DNA reads TGTGCCAGCAGTTACCTCACAGGGACTGAAGCTTTCTTT. Protein sequence: CASSYLTGTEAFF.

The V and J genes are TRBV5-4 and TRBJ2-3; TRBD1 matches at 8 bases. This CDR3 is built from 16 residues. V was pared by 2 bases and J by 4 bases, with 9 bases of the junction left unmatched. Germline-derived CDR1 and CDR2 are SGHNT and YYREEE (reference sequence). The CDR3 region has the DNA TGTGCCAGCAGCTTTAGGGCCAGGGGGCCGTCAGATACGCAGTATTTT. The encoded protein is CASSFRARGPSDTQYF.

This clone was detected only a few times. One junction end disagrees with the germline gene, perhaps due to a read error. The V call is TRBV7-7, the J call TRBJ2-2, with a tentative D call TRBD2 (5 bases). Germline V lookup: CDR1 SSHAT, CDR2 FNYEAQ (reference sequence). The CDR3 spans 12 residues. CDR3 region: CASSEDFGELFF. For the CDR3, the DNA is TGTGCTAGCAGCGAGGACTTCGGGGAGCTGTTTTTT. Together with reference TRBV7-7 and TRBJ2-2, the CDR3 gives the full variable domain: GAGVSQSPRYKVTKRGQDVTLRCDPISSHATLYWYQQALGQGPEFLTYFNYEAQPDKSGLPSDRFSAERPEGSISTLTIQRTEQRDSAMYRCASSEDFGELFFGEGSRLTVL.

This chain joins TRBV28 and TRBJ2-3; either TRBD1 or TRBD2 may fit D (6 bases each). Germline V gene data show CDR1 as MDHEN and CDR2 as SYDVKM. The germline V and J ends were trimmed by 1 base and 1 base, with 12 bases remaining between them. The CDR3 loop spans 16 amino acids. The CDR3 coding sequence is TGTGCCAGCAGTTTATATGGGGGGCGAGGCACAGATACGCAGTATTTT. Residues: CASSLYGGRGTDTQYF.

The V gene is TRBV7-6, the J gene TRBJ2-1; no firm D call. The ends were cut back, 3 bases at V and 6 bases at J, with 9 bases in the middle. The CDR3 has 13 amino acids. Germline values: CDR1 SGHVS, CDR2 FNYEAQ. The CDR3 region is CASSLAEINEQFF. The CDR3 DNA reads TGTGCCAGCAGCTTGGCCGAGATCAATGAGCAGTTCTTC.

This chain joins TRBV6-6 and TRBJ1-1; a possible D gene is TRBD1 (6 bases). The V end was cut by 5 bases, the J end by 4 bases, with 11 bases between. CDR1 is MNHNY, CDR2 SVGAGI, per germline (reference sequence). This CDR3 has 13 amino acids. The CDR3 spells CASSIGGTTEAFF. CDR3 DNA sequence: TGTGCCAGCAGTATAGGGGGGACCACTGAAGCTTTCTTT.

V usage is TRBV5-5 and J usage is TRBJ2-1, with TRBD2 matching over 7 bases. The germline gives CDR1 SGHKS, CDR2 YYEKEE (reference sequence). V shed 1 base and J 10 bases; nucleotides not matched to a gene: 2. This CDR3 is 12 amino acids long. The CDR3 here is CASSLTGGEQFF. Written as DNA, the CDR3 is TGTGCCAGCAGCTTGACCGGGGGGGAGCAGTTCTTC.